The clone carrying this TCR beta chain showed up many times. What it recognizes is unknown. Original analysis: Junction-only sequences without quality scores were provided by ImmunoSEQ, so filtering was different. Profiling relied on immunoSEQ multiplex PCR, and the TCRdb table lists in-frame clones only, not all of them. Clone size and the V and J calls come from that table; the DNA yielded D and trimming. The table includes about 2 million clones, roughly 95% detected once. This specimen belongs to a study of shared clonotypes between healthy human individuals. Study background: CD4 naive cells filled three plates per donor, CD4 memory three, CD8 naive two and CD8 memory one. Study findings and constraints: Investigators expected sequencing depth to affect clonotype sharing among donors.

V was shortened by 4 bases and J by 0 bases, with 12 bases between the two germline ends. The CDR3 consists of 16 residues. Germline CDR1 and CDR2: LNHDA and SQIVND (reference sequence). This TCR was recovered from a man in his late teens or twenties in good health. The V gene is TRBV19, the J gene TRBJ2-2; D gene ambiguous. Sample: naive CD4+ T cells sorted from blood. Subset of the sample: CD45RA+ positively selected. The CDR3 nucleotides read TGTGCCAGTAGTAGTGTGCATATGACGAACACCGGGGAGCTGTTTTTT. Translating it yields CASSSVHMTNTGELFF.